Sequencing of this T cell receptor (beta chain) was carried out in a study of T cells after yellow fever vaccination. About the study: Those fractions that held only low numbers of cells were prepared using the SMART-Seq v4 Ultra Low Input RNA kit.

Trimming took off 0 bases at V and 7 bases at J, with 6 bases between the two ends. CDR1 is SGHRS and CDR2 is YFSETQ in the germline V gene. The CDR3 sequence is 12 residues long. TCRdb re-analysed the 5' RACE reads in MiXCR, keeping a single row per CDR3 protein. The sample lists some 99,000 distinct CDR3 sequences; around 5.8% were seen once. This clonotype has more than one count but fewer than ten. V gene TRBV5-1 combines with J gene TRBJ2-3; D is uncertain. This TCR came from a man aged 18-30 years who received the YFV17D yellow fever vaccine. Sequenced material: CD8+ T cells sorted from PBMCs, taken 10 days after the yellow fever booster vaccination. In DNA, the CDR3 is TGCGCCAGCAGCTTGGGAGATTATACGCAGTATTTT. Its protein product is CASSLGDYTQYF. The full variable domain, its missing parts supplied by reference TRBV5-1 and TRBJ2-3, is KAGVTQTPRYLIKTRGQQVTLSCSPISGHRSVSWYQQTPGQGLQFLFEYFSETQRNKGNFPGRFSGRQFSNSRSEMNVSTLELGDSALYLCASSLGDYTQYFGPGTRLTVL.